This T cell receptor (beta chain) was sequenced for a study of CD8 T cells in Susac syndrome. cDNA came from roughly 0.47 to 1 ug RNA primed by random hexamers. Each CDR3 protein gets one entry after TCRdb re-called the immunoSEQ multiplex PCR reads with MiXCR. Of 150,000 to 250,000 distinct CDR3 sequences in the sample, about 95% were seen once. Negative isolation was applied to CD8+ and CD4+ T cells, and FACS enrichment was applied to TEMRA cells. The TCR originated in a human donor with multiple sclerosis. The specimen sequenced was CD4+ T cells from PBMCs.

The CDR3, as DNA: TGTGCCTGGAGTCTTCAGGGGAATCAGCCCCAGCATTTT. It yields the protein CAWSLQGNQPQHF. This rearrangement joins TRBV30 to TRBJ1-5; D is possibly TRBD1 (6 bases). Trimming removed 2 bases from V and 4 bases from J, with 9 bases in between. This CDR3 is built from 13 residues. Germline V gene sequence: CDR1 GTSNPN, CDR2 SVGIG (reference sequence). The full variable domain, rest sourced from reference TRBV30 and TRBJ1-5, is SQTIHQWPATLVQPVGSPLSLECTVEGTSNPNLYWYRQAAGRGLQLLFYSVGIGQISSEVPQNLSASRPQDRQFILSSKKLLLSDSGFYLCAWSLQGNQPQHFGDGTRLSIL.